This T cell receptor (beta chain) was identified during a study of spatial heterogeneity in lung cancer. CDR1 is SEHNR and CDR2 is FQNEAQ in the germline V gene (reference sequence). The CDR3 totals 17 residues. Trimming took 5 bases from V and 2 from J; bases not matched to a gene: 9. This clonotype was counted at least ten times. TCRdb itself ran the 5' RACE reads through MiXCR, one entry per CDR3 protein. The repertoire consists of under 40,000 distinct CDR3 sequences, with about 5% occurring once and the leading ten covering roughly 25%. This sample's time point: sample taken at primary tumor resection.

The receptor was isolated from a female donor with early-stage non-small cell lung cancer. The sample in question was PBMCs, obtained at surgery. The chain couples TRBV7-9 to TRBJ2-6; the match to TRBD1 covers 7 bases. CDR3 amino acids: CASSPKIDRAGANVLTF. The CDR3 DNA reads as TGTGCCAGCAGCCCAAAAATCGACAGGGCTGGGGCCAACGTCCTGACTTTC.